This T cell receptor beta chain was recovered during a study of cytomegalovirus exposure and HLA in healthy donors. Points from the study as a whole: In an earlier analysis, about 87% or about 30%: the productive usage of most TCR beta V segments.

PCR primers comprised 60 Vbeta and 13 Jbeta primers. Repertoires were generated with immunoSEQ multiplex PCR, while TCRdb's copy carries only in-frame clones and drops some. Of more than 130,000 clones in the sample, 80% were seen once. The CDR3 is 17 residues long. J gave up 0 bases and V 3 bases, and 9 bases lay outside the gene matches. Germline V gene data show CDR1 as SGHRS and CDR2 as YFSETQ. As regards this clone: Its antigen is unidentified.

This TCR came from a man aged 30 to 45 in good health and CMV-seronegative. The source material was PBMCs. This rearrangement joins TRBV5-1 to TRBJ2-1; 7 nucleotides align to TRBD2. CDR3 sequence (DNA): TGCGCCAGCAGCTCCGTTTCTAGCGGAAGCTCCTACAATGAGCAGTTCTTC. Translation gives CASSSVSSGSSYNEQFF.